Presented here are 7 T cell receptor beta chains from one specimen sequenced in a study of blood T cells in healthy people across ages. For the second PCR, which ran for about 7 to 11 cycles, a sample-barcoded 5' primer and a J-beta primer mix were used. MiXCR, applied by TCRdb to the 5' RACE reads, yields one record per CDR3 protein. The sample has around 990,000 distinct CDR3 sequences; roughly two fifths are singletons. What was sequenced was blood. Source of these receptors: a man aged 18-30 years in good health.

This sequence joins TRBV5-1 and TRBJ2-1; tentative D call: TRBD1 (5 bases). The CDR3 spans 15 residues. Looked up from germline, CDR1 is SGHRS and CDR2 is YFSETQ. Trimming cost V 6 bases and J 2 bases, with 15 bases left between them. In DNA, the CDR3 is TGCGCCAGCACCCCTGGACAAACGACCTACAATGAGCAGTTCTTC. Its translation is CASTPGQTTYNEQFF. The entire variable domain, with the rest obtained from reference TRBV5-1 and TRBJ2-1, is as follows: KAGVTQTPRYLIKTRGQQVTLSCSPISGHRSVSWYQQTPGQGLQFLFEYFSETQRNKGNFPGRFSGRQFSNSRSEMNVSTLELGDSALYLCASTPGQTTYNEQFFGPGTRLTVL.

This chain joins TRBV12-3 or TRBV12-4 and TRBJ1-1; D uncertain. CDR3 size: 14 residues. V was trimmed by 7 bases and J by 1 base, leaving 13 bases between them. CDR3 nucleotides: TGTGCCAGCAAATTCGCCTTTGGGAACACTGAAGCTTTCTTT. It yields the protein CASKFAFGNTEAFF.

The chain links TRBV4-1 to TRBJ1-1; D possibly corresponds to TRBD1 (5 bases). Germline V CDR1 and CDR2: MGHRA, YSYEKL. The CDR3 covers 13 residues. The germline V and J ends were trimmed by 0 bases and 5 bases, with 7 bases remaining between them. The CDR3 nucleotides are TGCGCCAGCAGCCAAGAGCGACAGACTGAAGCTTTCTTT. This gives the protein CASSQERQTEAFF.

This clonotype came up many times. V usage is TRBV25-1 and J usage is TRBJ2-1; TRBD2 matches 11 bases. Unmatched junction bases numbered 6, after V lost 3 bases and J lost 5 bases. This CDR3 is built from 16 residues. Germline CDR1 is MGHDK and CDR2 is SYGVNS. The CDR3 protein is CASSDLSSGGNNEQFF. CDR3 nucleotide sequence: TGTGCCAGCAGTGATCTCTCTAGCGGGGGGAACAATGAGCAGTTCTTC.

This clonotype was seen at least ten times. V is TRBV9 and J is TRBJ1-6; no firm D call. Germline V gene lookup returns CDR1 SGDLS and CDR2 YYNGEE. The V end lost 4 bases, the J end lost 0 bases, and 11 bases lay between the germline ends. The CDR3 length is 16 residues. CDR3 loop: CASSLQESSYNSPLHF. The CDR3 DNA reads TGTGCCAGCAGCCTCCAGGAGAGCTCCTATAATTCACCCCTCCACTTT.

The J gene is TRBJ2-5, the V gene TRBV7-2, with D maybe TRBD1 (6 bases). The V end lost 4 bases, the J end lost 0 bases, and 12 bases lay between the germline ends. The germline V gene has CDR1 SGHTA and CDR2 FQGNSA. The CDR3 contains 15 residues. The CDR3 nucleotides read TGTGCCAGCAGCTCATGGGACAAGTACCAAGAGACCCAGTACTTC. It translates to CASSSWDKYQETQYF.

This clonotype was counted between two and nine times. The chain has TRBV7-6 and TRBJ1-1; D might be TRBD1 (6 bases). Trimming removed 5 bases at V and 3 bases at J, with 16 bases between. Germline CDR1 SGHVS, CDR2 FNYEAQ. CDR3 length: 15 residues. The CDR3 nucleotides are TGTGCCAGCAGCGGGGGGGCATCCCGGGACACTGAAGCTTTCTTT. Its translation: CASSGGASRDTEAFF.